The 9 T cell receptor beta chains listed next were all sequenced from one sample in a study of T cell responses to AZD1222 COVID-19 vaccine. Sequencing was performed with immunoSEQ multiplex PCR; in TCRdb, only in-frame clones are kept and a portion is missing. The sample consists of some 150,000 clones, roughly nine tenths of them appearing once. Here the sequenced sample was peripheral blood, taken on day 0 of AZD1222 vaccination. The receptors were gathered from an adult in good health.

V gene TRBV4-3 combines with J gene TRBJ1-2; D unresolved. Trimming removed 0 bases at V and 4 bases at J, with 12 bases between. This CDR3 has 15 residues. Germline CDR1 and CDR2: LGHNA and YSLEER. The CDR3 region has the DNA TGCGCCAGCAGCCAAGATCCCAGGAGCGGCTATGGCTACACCTTC. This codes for CASSQDPRSGYGYTF.

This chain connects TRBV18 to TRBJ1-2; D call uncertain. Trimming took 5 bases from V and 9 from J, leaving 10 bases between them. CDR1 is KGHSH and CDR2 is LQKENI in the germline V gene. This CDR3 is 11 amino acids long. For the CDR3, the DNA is TGTGCCAGCTCAACAACGGAACGCTACACCTTC. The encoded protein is CASSTTERYTF.

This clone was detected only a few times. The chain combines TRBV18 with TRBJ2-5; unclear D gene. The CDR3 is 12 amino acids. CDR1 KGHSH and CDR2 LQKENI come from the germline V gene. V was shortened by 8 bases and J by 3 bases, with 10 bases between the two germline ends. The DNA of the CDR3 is TGTGCCAGCGGACCCCTGGAAGAGACCCAGTACTTC. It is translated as CASGPLEETQYF.

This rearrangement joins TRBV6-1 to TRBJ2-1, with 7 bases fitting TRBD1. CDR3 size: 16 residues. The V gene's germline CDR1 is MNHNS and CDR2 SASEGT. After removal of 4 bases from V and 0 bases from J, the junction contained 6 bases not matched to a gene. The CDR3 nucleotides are TGTGCCAGCAGTGCTGATTGGGACAGCTCCTACAATGAGCAGTTCTTC. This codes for CASSADWDSSYNEQFF.

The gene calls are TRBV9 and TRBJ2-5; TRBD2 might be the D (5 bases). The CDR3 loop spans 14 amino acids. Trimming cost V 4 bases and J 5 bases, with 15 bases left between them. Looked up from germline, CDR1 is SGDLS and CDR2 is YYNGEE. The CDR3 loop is CASSSGLHQETQYF. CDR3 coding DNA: TGTGCCAGCAGCTCCGGACTTCATCAGGAGACCCAGTACTTC.

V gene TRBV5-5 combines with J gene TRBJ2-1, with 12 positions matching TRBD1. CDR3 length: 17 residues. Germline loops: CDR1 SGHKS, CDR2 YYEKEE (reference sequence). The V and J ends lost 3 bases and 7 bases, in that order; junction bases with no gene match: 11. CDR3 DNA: TGTGCCAGCAGCTCCCGGTGGGGACAGGGGGCCTCGAATGAGCAGTTCTTC. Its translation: CASSSRWGQGASNEQFF.

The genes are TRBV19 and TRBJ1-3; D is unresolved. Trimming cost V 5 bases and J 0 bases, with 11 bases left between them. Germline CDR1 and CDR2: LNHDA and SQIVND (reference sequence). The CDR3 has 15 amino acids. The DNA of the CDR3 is TGTGCCAGTAGTTCACCACAGTACTCTGGAAACACCATATATTTT. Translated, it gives CASSSPQYSGNTIYF.

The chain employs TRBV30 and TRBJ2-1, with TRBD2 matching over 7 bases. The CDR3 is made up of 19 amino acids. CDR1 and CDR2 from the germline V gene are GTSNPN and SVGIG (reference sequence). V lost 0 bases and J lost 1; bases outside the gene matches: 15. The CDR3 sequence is CAWSVRWGRALSSYNEQFF. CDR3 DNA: TGTGCCTGGAGTGTACGGTGGGGGAGGGCCTTAAGTTCCTACAATGAGCAGTTCTTC.

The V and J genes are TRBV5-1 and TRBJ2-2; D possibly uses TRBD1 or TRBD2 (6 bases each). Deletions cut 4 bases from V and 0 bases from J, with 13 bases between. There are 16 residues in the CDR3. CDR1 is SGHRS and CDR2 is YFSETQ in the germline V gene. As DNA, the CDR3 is TGCGCCAGCAGCACCGGGGGCGGTGCGAACACCGGGGAGCTGTTTTTT. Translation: CASSTGGGANTGELFF. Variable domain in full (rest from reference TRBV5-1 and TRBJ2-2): KAGVTQTPRYLIKTRGQQVTLSCSPISGHRSVSWYQQTPGQGLQFLFEYFSETQRNKGNFPGRFSGRQFSNSRSEMNVSTLELGDSALYLCASSTGGGANTGELFFGEGSRLTVL.